The rows below give T cell receptor beta chains drawn from one sample of a study of glioma-infiltrating T cells after dendritic cell vaccination. The repertoire was sequenced with immunoSEQ multiplex PCR; TCRdb's copy has only in-frame clones and lacks some. In the table there are about 82,000 clones, roughly 90% of which are singletons. Source: blood, taken before dendritic cell vaccination. These receptors came from a human donor with glioblastoma. The CDR3 runs from the conserved cysteine through the conserved F or W. The D gene is left open where the match is weak. Clone size appears in some rows only: once, few, many, or a class for an expanded clone.

J gene: TRBJ2-1; V gene: TRBV2; D gene: TRBD1; clone size: -; CDR3 DNA: TGTGCCAGCACCCGGACAGGCTTCAGTTCCTACAATGAGCAGTTCTTC; CDR3 protein: CASTRTGFSSYNEQFF
J gene: TRBJ1-1; V gene: TRBV30; D gene: -; clone size: -; CDR3 DNA: TGTGCCTGGAGTGGACAGCCGAACACTGAAGCTTTCTTT; CDR3 protein: CAWSGQPNTEAFF
J gene: TRBJ1-3; V gene: TRBV19; D gene: -; clone size: -; CDR3 DNA: TGTGCCAGTAGTGTTCAGACAGGACATTCTGGAAACACCATATATTTT; CDR3 protein: CASSVQTGHSGNTIYF
J gene: TRBJ1-1; V gene: TRBV9; D gene: -; clone size: -; CDR3 DNA: TGTGCCAGCAGCGTAGGAGAGGCAGGGCTAAACACTGAAGCTTTCTTT; CDR3 protein: CASSVGEAGLNTEAFF
J gene: TRBJ2-2; V gene: TRBV6-4; D gene: -; clone size: few; CDR3 DNA: TGTGCCAGCAGTGATACAGTGGACACCGGGGAGCTGTTTTTT; CDR3 protein: CASSDTVDTGELFF
J gene: TRBJ2-7; V gene: TRBV19; D gene: TRBD2; clone size: -; CDR3 DNA: TGTGCCAGTAGTACCCTCGGGCTAAGCGGGAGGAACCTCTACGAGCAGTACTTC; CDR3 protein: CASSTLGLSGRNLYEQYF
J gene: TRBJ1-6; V gene: TRBV5-1; D gene: -; clone size: -; CDR3 DNA: TGCGCCAGCAGCTTGGAGAGGTTTAATTCCCCCCTCCACTTT; CDR3 protein: CASSLERFNSPLHF
J gene: TRBJ2-2; V gene: TRBV2; D gene: -; clone size: -; CDR3 DNA: TGTGCCAGCAGGCGACAGGCGAACACCGGGGAGCTGTTTTTT; CDR3 protein: CASRRQANTGELFF
J gene: TRBJ1-1; V gene: TRBV27; D gene: TRBD1; clone size: -; CDR3 DNA: TGTGCCAGCAGGACCGACAGGGGGCAATTCTCTGAAGCTTTCTTT; CDR3 protein: CASRTDRGQFSEAFF
J gene: TRBJ2-3; V gene: TRBV11-3; D gene: TRBD2; clone size: -; CDR3 DNA: TGTGCCAGCAGATCCTCGGGAGGCCGCGAGAACGAAGATACGCAGTATTTT; CDR3 protein: CASRSSGGRENEDTQYF
J gene: TRBJ2-7; V gene: TRBV5-1; D gene: -; clone size: -; CDR3 DNA: TGCGCCAGCAGCTTGGGCGGTAGCTCCTACGAGCAGTACTTC; CDR3 protein: CASSLGGSSYEQYF
J gene: TRBJ2-1; V gene: TRBV18; D gene: -; clone size: -; CDR3 DNA: TGTGCCAGCTCACCGACCGGGGATGAGCAGTTCTTC; CDR3 protein: CASSPTGDEQFF
J gene: TRBJ2-3; V gene: TRBV29-1; D gene: TRBD2; clone size: once; CDR3 DNA: TGCAGCGTTGAAAGGACTAGCGGGGAAACAGATACGCAGTATTTT; CDR3 protein: CSVERTSGETDTQYF
J gene: TRBJ1-6; V gene: TRBV6-1; D gene: -; clone size: -; CDR3 DNA: TGTGCCAGCAGTGTAGCAGGAGATAATTCACCCCTCCACTTT; CDR3 protein: CASSVAGDNSPLHF
J gene: TRBJ2-3; V gene: TRBV7-3; D gene: -; clone size: -; CDR3 DNA: TGTGCCAGCAGCCTGGACAAAAGCACAGATACGCAGTATTTT; CDR3 protein: CASSLDKSTDTQYF
J gene: TRBJ1-5; V gene: TRBV5-1; D gene: TRBD1; clone size: -; CDR3 DNA: TGCGCCAGCAGCCCTGGGACAGGGGGCAATCAGCCCCAGCATTTT; CDR3 protein: CASSPGTGGNQPQHF
J gene: TRBJ1-5; V gene: TRBV28; D gene: TRBD1; clone size: -; CDR3 DNA: TGTGCCAGCAGTCCCTACCTGACAGGGGTGGGGTTGGGGGGTCAGCCCCAGCATTTT; CDR3 protein: CASSPYLTGVGLGGQPQHF
J gene: TRBJ2-7; V gene: TRBV5-1; D gene: TRBD2; clone size: -; CDR3 DNA: TGCGCCAGCAGCTTGGGCGGGAGTGCGAGCGAGCAGTACTTC; CDR3 protein: CASSLGGSASEQYF
J gene: TRBJ2-2; V gene: TRBV6-1; D gene: TRBD1; clone size: -; CDR3 DNA: TGTGCCAGCAGCTTAGACAGGGCGAACACCGGGGAGCTGTTTTTT; CDR3 protein: CASSLDRANTGELFF
J gene: TRBJ1-1; V gene: TRBV11-2; D gene: TRBD1; clone size: -; CDR3 DNA: TGTGCCAGCAGCTCCGGGACAGGAGGGGTATTGAACACTGAAGCTTTCTTT; CDR3 protein: CASSSGTGGVLNTEAFF
J gene: TRBJ1-2; V gene: TRBV7-9; D gene: -; clone size: once; CDR3 DNA: TGTGCCAGCAGCTTACCCAAGACAGGAAATGGCTACACCTTC; CDR3 protein: CASSLPKTGNGYTF
J gene: TRBJ1-1; V gene: TRBV6-1; D gene: -; clone size: few; CDR3 DNA: TGTGCCAGCAGTGCGGACAGACACACTGAAGCTTTCTTT; CDR3 protein: CASSADRHTEAFF
J gene: TRBJ2-5; V gene: TRBV5-1; D gene: -; clone size: -; CDR3 DNA: TGCGCCAGCAGCCCCTCAGGGGAGACCCAGTACTTC; CDR3 protein: CASSPSGETQYF
J gene: TRBJ2-3; V gene: TRBV5-6; D gene: TRBD2; clone size: -; CDR3 DNA: TGTGCCAGCAGCCAAGCGGGAGGGCCCTCAGATACGCAGTATTTT; CDR3 protein: CASSQAGGPSDTQYF
J gene: TRBJ1-2; V gene: TRBV5-1; D gene: -; clone size: -; CDR3 DNA: TGCGCCAGCAGCGAGACCAGCGACGGCTACACCTTC; CDR3 protein: CASSETSDGYTF
J gene: TRBJ1-6; V gene: TRBV7-9; D gene: TRBD1; clone size: -; CDR3 DNA: TGTGCCAGCAGCACGACAGGGGCTAATTCACCCCTCCACTTT; CDR3 protein: CASSTTGANSPLHF
J gene: TRBJ2-7; V gene: TRBV10-1; D gene: TRBD2; clone size: -; CDR3 DNA: TGCGCCAGCAGTGAGGCGGGGGGGGGTTCCGAGCAGTACTTC; CDR3 protein: CASSEAGGGSEQYF
J gene: TRBJ2-1; V gene: TRBV5-4; D gene: TRBD2; clone size: -; CDR3 DNA: TGTGCCAGCAGCCCGAACCGGGACTACTCTTACAATGAGCAGTTCTTC; CDR3 protein: CASSPNRDYSYNEQFF
J gene: TRBJ2-2; V gene: TRBV5-1; D gene: TRBD2; clone size: -; CDR3 DNA: TGCGCCAGCAGCTACTCGACTCTTAATAGCGGGAGTGGTCGAACCGGGGAGCTGTTTTTT; CDR3 protein: CASSYSTLNSGSGRTGELFF
J gene: TRBJ2-3; V gene: TRBV10-2; D gene: -; clone size: -; CDR3 DNA: TGCGCCAGCAGCACCACTAGCACAGATACGCAGTATTTT; CDR3 protein: CASSTTSTDTQYF
J gene: TRBJ2-2; V gene: TRBV10-3; D gene: TRBD1; clone size: once; CDR3 DNA: TGTGCCATCAGTGGGGGAACAGGGGTAGGCGGGGAGCTGTTTTTT; CDR3 protein: CAISGGTGVGGELFF
J gene: TRBJ2-1; V gene: TRBV6-6; D gene: TRBD2; clone size: -; CDR3 DNA: TGTGCCAGCAGTTCCGGGACTATCTACAATGAGCAGTTCTTC; CDR3 protein: CASSSGTIYNEQFF
J gene: TRBJ2-5; V gene: TRBV7-9; D gene: TRBD2; clone size: -; CDR3 DNA: TGTGCCAGCAGCTTACTGCTAGCGGGGGTCAGAGAGACCCAGTACTTC; CDR3 protein: CASSLLLAGVRETQYF
J gene: TRBJ2-7; V gene: TRBV5-1; D gene: TRBD1; clone size: -; CDR3 DNA: TGCGCCAGCAGCTTAGGGGGACAGGTACCCTACGAGCAGTACTTC; CDR3 protein: CASSLGGQVPYEQYF
J gene: TRBJ2-1; V gene: TRBV7-9; D gene: TRBD2; clone size: -; CDR3 DNA: TGTGCCAGCAGCCCCGGGGGAGCGGGAGACCACAATGAGCAGTTCTTC; CDR3 protein: CASSPGGAGDHNEQFF
J gene: TRBJ1-1; V gene: TRBV6-1; D gene: -; clone size: once; CDR3 DNA: TGTGCCAGCAGTAGACGGACAGTGAACACTGAAGCTTTCTTT; CDR3 protein: CASSRRTVNTEAFF
J gene: TRBJ2-7; V gene: TRBV11-3; D gene: TRBD1; clone size: -; CDR3 DNA: TGTGCCAGCAGCTTGACCGGACAGGGACGAGCCTACGAGCAGTACTTC; CDR3 protein: CASSLTGQGRAYEQYF
J gene: TRBJ1-2; V gene: TRBV28; D gene: -; clone size: -; CDR3 DNA: TGTGCCAGCAGGGCAGAAGGCCCGCCAGGCGGCTACACCTTC; CDR3 protein: CASRAEGPPGGYTF
J gene: TRBJ2-5; V gene: TRBV19; D gene: -; clone size: -; CDR3 DNA: TGTGCCAGTAGTCCGGGACACCGGGAGACCCAGTACTTC; CDR3 protein: CASSPGHRETQYF
J gene: TRBJ2-7; V gene: TRBV11-2; D gene: TRBD2; clone size: few; CDR3 DNA: TGTGCCAGCAGCTTATCTAGCGGGAGTTACGAGCAGTACTTC; CDR3 protein: CASSLSSGSYEQYF
J gene: TRBJ1-2; V gene: TRBV5-5; D gene: -; clone size: -; CDR3 DNA: TGTGCCAGCAGCTACAGGGACTATGGCTACACCTTC; CDR3 protein: CASSYRDYGYTF
J gene: TRBJ2-1; V gene: TRBV27; D gene: -; clone size: -; CDR3 DNA: TGTGCCAGCAGTTATGCTAGCGACAACAATGAGCAGTTCTTC; CDR3 protein: CASSYASDNNEQFF
J gene: TRBJ2-7; V gene: TRBV15; D gene: TRBD1; clone size: once; CDR3 DNA: TGTGCCACCAGCAGAGGAGGGACAGGGGGAACCTACGAGCAGTACTTC; CDR3 protein: CATSRGGTGGTYEQYF
J gene: TRBJ1-1; V gene: TRBV5-1; D gene: -; clone size: -; CDR3 DNA: TGCGCCAGCAGCTCGACAACACCGAACACTGAAGCTTTCTTT; CDR3 protein: CASSSTTPNTEAFF
J gene: TRBJ2-1; V gene: TRBV5-4; D gene: -; clone size: -; CDR3 DNA: TGTGCCAGCAGCCCGAGGACTTCCAATGAGCAGTTCTTC; CDR3 protein: CASSPRTSNEQFF
J gene: TRBJ2-2; V gene: TRBV5-4; D gene: TRBD2; clone size: -; CDR3 DNA: TGTGCCAGCAGCTCATGGGGACTAGCGAACACCGGGGAGCTGTTTTTT; CDR3 protein: CASSSWGLANTGELFF
J gene: TRBJ1-2; V gene: TRBV5-6; D gene: -; clone size: once; CDR3 DNA: TGTGCCAGCAGCCCTGGCGTCCAGGCGGGAACCTTC; CDR3 protein: CASSPGVQAGTF
J gene: TRBJ2-1; V gene: TRBV10-2; D gene: -; clone size: -; CDR3 DNA: TGCGCCAGCGGCCCACCCCTCTACAATGAGCAGTTCTTC; CDR3 protein: CASGPPLYNEQFF
J gene: TRBJ1-2; V gene: TRBV9; D gene: TRBD1; clone size: -; CDR3 DNA: TGTGCCAGCAGCGTCAGGGACAGGGATGACGGCTACACCTTC; CDR3 protein: CASSVRDRDDGYTF
J gene: TRBJ2-1; V gene: TRBV2; D gene: TRBD1; clone size: -; CDR3 DNA: TGTGCCAGCAAAGAGACAGGGTACAATGAGCAGTTCTTC; CDR3 protein: CASKETGYNEQFF
J gene: TRBJ1-2; V gene: TRBV29-1; D gene: TRBD1; clone size: -; CDR3 DNA: TGCAGCGCGAAGGGGACAGGTTCCGTTCAAGGATCCTATGGCTACACCTTC; CDR3 protein: CSAKGTGSVQGSYGYTF
J gene: TRBJ1-4; V gene: TRBV7-9; D gene: TRBD1; clone size: -; CDR3 DNA: TGTGCCAGCAGCTTGGGACAGGTTAATGAAAAACTGTTTTTT; CDR3 protein: CASSLGQVNEKLFF
J gene: TRBJ2-6; V gene: TRBV2; D gene: -; clone size: -; CDR3 DNA: TGTGCCACTACCTCAGGGGCTGGGGCCAACGTCCTGACTTTC; CDR3 protein: CATTSGAGANVLTF
J gene: TRBJ2-1; V gene: TRBV2; D gene: TRBD2; clone size: -; CDR3 DNA: TGTGCCAGCAGTGCTAGCGGGGTCGACAATGAGCAGTTCTTC; CDR3 protein: CASSASGVDNEQFF
J gene: TRBJ2-7; V gene: TRBV5-1; D gene: TRBD1; clone size: once; CDR3 DNA: TGCGCCAGCAGCTTGGTGCCTGGGACAGGGACCGAGCAGTACTTC; CDR3 protein: CASSLVPGTGTEQYF
J gene: TRBJ2-3; V gene: TRBV11-3; D gene: TRBD2; clone size: -; CDR3 DNA: TGTGCCAGCGCAGCGGGGGAAATCACAGATACGCAGTATTTT; CDR3 protein: CASAAGEITDTQYF
J gene: TRBJ2-3; V gene: TRBV11-2; D gene: -; clone size: -; CDR3 DNA: TGTGCCAGCAGCTTAAGGGGGAGGGCCCCGTTTCTCCATACGCAGTATTTT; CDR3 protein: CASSLRGRAPFLHTQYF
J gene: TRBJ2-7; V gene: TRBV13; D gene: TRBD1; clone size: -; CDR3 DNA: TGTGCCAGCAGCGCCCTTAGGGGACAGGGTGCCGAGCAGTACTTC; CDR3 protein: CASSALRGQGAEQYF
J gene: TRBJ2-7; V gene: TRBV4-2; D gene: TRBD2; clone size: -; CDR3 DNA: TGTGCCAGCAGCCAAGATCGTACCGCGGGAGTGATGTACTTC; CDR3 protein: CASSQDRTAGVMYF
J gene: TRBJ1-5; V gene: TRBV9; D gene: TRBD1; clone size: -; CDR3 DNA: TGTGCCAGCAGCGCTGGGACAGGGGATCAGCCCCAGCATTTT; CDR3 protein: CASSAGTGDQPQHF